The sequence of this T cell receptor (beta chain) was determined in a study of blood T cell repertoires in COVID-19. Turning to the study itself: Material from acute and convalescent COVID-19 was sourced from the United States, Italy and Spain. PBMCs, B-cell-depleted T cells, or T cells provided the cDNA or gDNA that made up the material.

Original processing methods: The authors estimated nucleated cell counts from reference gene primer amplification. Data came from immunoSEQ multiplex PCR; TCRdb stores just in-frame clones and leaves some out. That table furnishes V, J and clone size, whereas the DNA furnished D and trimming. The data show 65,000 to 75,000 clones, roughly nine tenths seen once. This clone was detected only once. CDR1 and CDR2 from the germline V gene are SGHDT and YYEEEE. There are 14 residues in the CDR3. V lost 6 bases and J lost 4, with 16 bases in between. The clonotype originates from a man aged 45-60 years with active COVID-19. The sample comprised peripheral blood. The chain links TRBV5-6 to TRBJ1-2; D uncertain. In nucleotides, the CDR3 is TGTGCCAGCACCATTTCCCGGGATGGCTATGGCTACACCTTC. Protein product: CASTISRDGYGYTF. Full variable domain (missing parts from reference TRBV5-6 and TRBJ1-2): DAGVTQSPTHLIKTRGQQVTLRCSPKSGHDTVSWYQQALGQGPQFIFQYYEEEERQRGNFPDRFSGHQFPNYSSELNVNALLLGDSALYLCASTISRDGYGYTFGSGTRLTVV.